These 21 T cell receptor beta chains share one sample of origin, sequenced in a study of blood T cell repertoires in COVID-19. Measured with immunoSEQ multiplex PCR; TCRdb has only the in-frame clones, and not every one. The sample lists roughly 77,000 clones; over 85% were seen once. Material for sequencing was peripheral blood. Receptors originate from a man aged 45-65 years with active COVID-19.

The rearrangement joins TRBV27 to TRBJ2-7; 8 positions match TRBD1. The germline gives CDR1 MNHEY, CDR2 SMNVEV (reference sequence). V shed 5 bases, J shed 2 bases, and the junction held 8 bases outside the gene matches. CDR3 size: 15 residues. Here the CDR3 DNA reads TGTGCCAGCAGTCTTAAACAGGGGGGAACCTACGAGCAGTACTTC. Protein sequence: CASSLKQGGTYEQYF.

This chain uses TRBV7-9 with TRBJ1-4; 7 bases line up with TRBD1. V lost 5 bases and J lost 3; bases outside the gene matches: 6. The CDR3 has 15 amino acids. From germline, CDR1 is SEHNR and CDR2 FQNEAQ (reference sequence). CDR3 sequence: CASSPPGTANEKLFF. The CDR3 nucleotides are TGTGCCAGCAGCCCACCAGGGACAGCTAATGAAAAACTGTTTTTT.

The chain is built from TRBV14 and TRBJ2-5, with unresolved D. Trimming removed 4 bases at V and 2 bases at J, with 11 bases between. There are 14 residues in the CDR3. The V gene's germline CDR1 is SGHDN and CDR2 FVKESK. The CDR3 DNA sequence: TGTGCCAGCAGCCTCTCTCGAGTACAAGAGACCCAGTACTTC. Its protein product is CASSLSRVQETQYF.

The chain joins TRBV25-1 to TRBJ2-5, with D uncertain. This CDR3 contains 14 residues. Germline V gives CDR1 MGHDK, CDR2 SYGVNS. Trimming pared 0 bases from V and 2 bases from J, leaving 7 bases between. The CDR3 sequence is CASSEYYEQETQYF. The CDR3 coding sequence is TGTGCCAGCAGTGAATACTACGAACAAGAGACCCAGTACTTC. Together with reference TRBV25-1 and TRBJ2-5, the CDR3 gives the full variable domain: EADIYQTPRYLVIGTGKKITLECSQTMGHDKMYWYQQDPGMELHLIHYSYGVNSTEKGDLSSESTVSRIRTEHFPLTLESARPSHTSQYLCASSEYYEQETQYFGPGTRLLVL.

The V call is TRBV7-3, the J call TRBJ2-7; tentative D call: TRBD1 (5 bases). From germline, CDR1 is SGHTA and CDR2 FQGTGA. V was pared by 5 bases and J by 3 bases, with 8 bases between. The CDR3 is 12 amino acids. This CDR3 reads CASSPRVYEQYF. The CDR3 DNA reads as TGTGCCAGCAGCCCCAGGGTCTACGAGCAGTACTTC.

The chain uses TRBV19 and TRBJ2-2; maybe TRBD2 (7 bases). The germline CDR1 and CDR2 sequences are LNHDA and SQIVND (reference sequence). The CDR3 runs to 15 residues. Trimming cost V 3 bases and J 6 bases, with 14 bases left between them. The CDR3 nucleotides read TGTGCCAGTAGTATTGGGGGGGCGGTTTCCGGGGAGCTGTTTTTT. Protein sequence: CASSIGGAVSGELFF.

V is TRBV15 and J is TRBJ2-7; no clear D gene. Trimming left V 3 bases short and J 11 bases short, with 14 bases between. The CDR3 extends over 12 amino acids. Germline V lookup: CDR1 LNHNV, CDR2 YYDKDF (reference sequence). The CDR3 region has the DNA TGTGCCACCAGCAGTACCAACAGAGAAAAGTACTTC. It yields the protein CATSSTNREKYF.

The gene calls are TRBV24-1 and TRBJ1-1; 10 positions agree with TRBD1. The J segment lost 1 base and the V segment lost 4 bases, leaving 5 bases of the junction unmatched. The CDR3 is made up of 16 amino acids. Germline CDR1 and CDR2: KGHDR and SFDVKD. The CDR3 reads CATSERDRGSNTEAFF. CDR3 nucleotide sequence: TGTGCCACCAGTGAGCGGGACAGGGGATCGAACACTGAAGCTTTCTTT.

This rearrangement joins TRBV4-1 to TRBJ1-3, with D perhaps TRBD1 (5 bases). The V and J ends lost 0 bases and 0 bases respectively, with 12 bases between them. This CDR3 comprises 17 residues. Germline V gene sequence: CDR1 MGHRA, CDR2 YSYEKL. The CDR3 loop reads CASSQDVTGISGNTIYF. Here the CDR3 DNA reads TGCGCCAGCAGCCAAGATGTTACAGGAATCTCTGGAAACACCATATATTTT.

The CDR3 protein is CASSFGGQPQHF. For the CDR3, the DNA is TGTGCCAGCAGTTTTGGGGGGCAGCCCCAGCATTTT. The chain recombines TRBV28 with TRBJ1-5, with a tentative D call TRBD1 (5 bases). The CDR3 is 12 amino acids. V was pared by 3 bases and J by 7 bases, with 7 bases between. The germline V gene encodes CDR1 MDHEN and CDR2 SYDVKM.

The chain has TRBV11-2 and TRBJ2-7, with D tentatively TRBD1 (6 bases). Germline-derived CDR1 and CDR2 are SGHAT and FQNNGV. V was clipped by 5 bases and J by 3 bases, with 14 bases between them. CDR3 length equals 14 residues. The CDR3 protein is CASSALRGNYEQYF. The CDR3, as DNA: TGTGCCAGCAGCGCCCTCAGGGGAAACTACGAGCAGTACTTC.

The chain links TRBV5-6 to TRBJ1-4; D call uncertain. CDR1 and CDR2 (germline): SGHDT, YYEEEE. The CDR3 is made up of 17 amino acids. V was shortened by 4 bases and J by 5 bases, with 21 bases between the two germline ends. The CDR3 protein is CASSDHSLISYNEKLFF. CDR3 coding DNA: TGTGCCAGCAGCGACCACAGTCTCATCTCTTACAATGAAAAACTGTTTTTT.

The rearrangement links TRBV24-1 to TRBJ2-2; the match to TRBD1 covers 9 bases. V was clipped by 4 bases and J by 3 bases; unmatched bases: 8. The V gene's germline CDR1 is KGHDR and CDR2 SFDVKD. The CDR3 loop spans 17 amino acids. CDR3 sequence (DNA): TGTGCCACCAGTGACAACCTCGGGACAGGGTACACCGGGGAGCTGTTTTTT. This gives the protein CATSDNLGTGYTGELFF.

This chain connects TRBV7-8 to TRBJ1-5; 11 positions agree with TRBD1. The junction had 10 bases not matched to a gene; V was cut back by 3 bases and J by 6 bases. CDR1 is SGHVS and CDR2 is FQNEAQ in the germline V gene. This CDR3 spans 17 amino acids. In DNA form, the CDR3 reads TGTGCCAGCAGCTTTCTTTCGGGACAGGGGGTCGGTCAGCCCCAGCATTTT. This gives the protein CASSFLSGQGVGQPQHF.

This chain connects TRBV5-1 to TRBJ2-5; 10 nucleotides align to TRBD2. From germline, CDR1 is SGHRS and CDR2 YFSETQ. Trimming at V came to 0 bases and at J to 4 bases, leaving 6 bases not matched to a gene. CDR3 length equals 16 residues. The CDR3 spells CASSLAPAGGRETQYF. In nucleotides, the CDR3 is TGCGCCAGCAGCTTGGCCCCAGCGGGAGGGAGAGAGACCCAGTACTTC. The complete variable domain, with remaining parts taken from reference TRBV5-1 and TRBJ2-5, reads KAGVTQTPRYLIKTRGQQVTLSCSPISGHRSVSWYQQTPGQGLQFLFEYFSETQRNKGNFPGRFSGRQFSNSRSEMNVSTLELGDSALYLCASSLAPAGGRETQYFGPGTRLLVL.

The chain uses TRBV11-2 and TRBJ2-1, with D unclear. CDR1 and CDR2 (germline): SGHAT, FQNNGV. Trimming removed 4 bases at V and 3 bases at J, with 13 bases between. The CDR3 has 15 residues. CDR3 DNA: TGTGCCAGCAGCTCCAGAAACGAAAGCTACAATGAGCAGTTCTTC. This translates into CASSSRNESYNEQFF.

This sequence joins TRBV29-1 and TRBJ1-2; D perhaps matches TRBD1 (5 bases). The V end lost 6 bases, the J end lost 7 bases, and 30 bases lay between the germline ends. The CDR3 length is 17 residues. The V gene's germline CDR1 is SQVTM and CDR2 ANQGSEA. CDR3 region: CSVGAANRDTSVGGYTF. The CDR3 bases are TGCAGCGTAGGGGCAGCAAATCGTGACACCTCCGTGGGTGGCTACACCTTC.

This chain links TRBV5-8 with TRBJ2-3; 9 bases are shared with TRBD2. The CDR3 consists of 18 residues. Germline V gives CDR1 SGHTS, CDR2 YDEGEE. J was trimmed by 6 bases and V by 7 bases; bases with no gene match: 21. CDR3 sequence: CASGGAGGPHILPDTQYF. The DNA of the CDR3 is TGTGCCAGCGGGGGAGCGGGAGGTCCCCACATCCTACCTGATACGCAGTATTTT.

The rearrangement joins TRBV18 to TRBJ2-5; possibly TRBD1 for D (5 bases). Germline loops: CDR1 KGHSH, CDR2 LQKENI. Between the trimmed V and J ends, which lost 5 bases and 4 bases, there was a span of 14 bases. The CDR3 contains 14 residues. The CDR3 nucleotides read TGTGCCAGCTCAAGGCCCTTAGGGGCAGAGACCCAGTACTTC. It yields the protein CASSRPLGAETQYF.

This chain connects TRBV7-2 to TRBJ1-2; 8 nucleotides match TRBD1. Germline V gene data show CDR1 as SGHTA and CDR2 as FQGNSA. Losses at the gene ends were 6 bases for V and 8 bases for J; bases not matched to a gene: 8. The CDR3 loop spans 13 amino acids. CDR3 protein: CASSQTGGYGYTF. For the CDR3, the DNA is TGTGCCAGCAGTCAAACAGGGGGATACGGCTACACCTTC.

V is TRBV4-1 and J is TRBJ2-6, with D possibly TRBD2 on 7 matching bases. Germline values: CDR1 MGHRA, CDR2 YSYEKL. The CDR3 has 19 amino acids. Trimming pared 4 bases from V and 3 bases from J, leaving 22 bases between. The CDR3 protein is CASSPPIEGGAGGANVLTF. CDR3 in DNA: TGCGCCAGCAGCCCACCCATCGAGGGGGGGGCAGGTGGGGCCAACGTCCTGACTTTC.